Included here is one T cell receptor (beta chain) sequence, with context. This clonotype was counted only a few times. Its antigen is still unknown. Base qualities are not provided; no much larger clone lies one nucleotide away. This sample's treatment or condition label indicates: live attenuated yellow fever vaccine strain. PBMCs were isolated from peripheral blood using a standard Ficoll-Paque protocol. CD4 and CD8 T-cell fractions were isolated with Dynabeads CD4 and CD8 positive selection kits. RNA was extracted with TriZol from bulk PBMCs, CD4 and CD8 fractions, and dextramer-positive and dextramer-negative fractions. The CDR3 holds 17 amino acids from the cysteine to the phenylalanine. This entry keeps only the CDR3 DNA: 51 bases, framed from base 1. Trimming removed 0 bases from V and 1 base from J; the gene matches leave 6 bases unexplained. CDR1 and CDR2 (KGHSH, LQKENI) derive from the germline V gene.

This sample is drawn from a study of T cells after yellow fever vaccination (dated by TCRdb to about 2019). Study-level background: The SMART-Seq v4 Ultra Low Input RNA kit was used to prepare libraries from fractions with low cell numbers. Two healthy male donors made up the cohort, one aged 18 to 30 years and the other aged 30 to 39 years. Bulk PBMC replicates and cell subsets were isolated from blood drawn at multiple timepoints before and after both primary and secondary immunization. To track T-cell clones before and after primary and booster YFV17D yellow fever vaccination, bulk TCR alpha and beta repertoires were sequenced longitudinally. The investigation overall reported the following: Most clones expanded after primary vaccination (around 96% of CD4 and about 85% of CD8) were re-detected after the booster, suggesting that broad memory maintenance occurred. Compared with the primary T-cell response, the secondary T-cell response was faster but weaker, reaching its peak on day 5 rather than on day 15. The study included only two donors, which limits how far the findings can be generalized. A small share of clonotypes was detected in both CD4 and CD8 compartments, with the overlap likely arising from convergent recombination. Because abundant contaminating clonotypes from the bulk population could be contained in FACS-sorted repertoires, computational filtering was required.

TCR cDNA was synthesized by 5'RACE template switching, through which a universal primer site and unique molecular identifiers were introduced. Priming of cDNA synthesis was performed from both the TCR alpha and TCR beta constant segments. Libraries were amplified in two PCR steps, with sample barcodes and sequencing adapters added in the second step. Sequencing of the libraries was done on either Illumina HiSeq 2500 (2x100 bp) or NovaSeq (2x150 bp). Regarding the original processing steps: MIGEC handled demultiplexing of reads and collapsing into UMI consensus sequences, while MiXCR performed V(D)J alignment. Clonotypes responding to the vaccine were identified with edgeR on replicate PBMC samples, with the criteria of FDR below 0.01 and a log2 fold change above 5 up to day 15. Bulk clonotypes were assigned CD4 or CD8 identity according to which sequenced CD4 or CD8 repertoire held them at higher abundance. The public reads were reanalyzed by TCRdb: fastp trimming at Q25, MiXCR alignment, in-frame beta chains only. CDR3 protein duplicates are merged, each entry listing the most common genes and DNA. These V and J calls are TCRdb output, not the study's own analysis. In all, the sample holds 300,000 or so distinct CDR3 sequences, and over 10% of those were seen once. The ten largest clonotypes hold about 0.51% of the sample.

The chain links TRBV18 with TRBJ2-1, and 7 junctional nucleotides match TRBD2. The receptor was isolated from a man younger than 45 who received the YFV17D yellow fever vaccine. This specimen consisted of CD4+ T cells sorted from PBMCs, obtained 45 days after the yellow fever booster vaccination. The nucleotides are TGTGCCAGCTCACCACCGGGCAGCGGGGCGTCCTACAATGAGCAGTTCTTC. Its protein reads: CASSPPGSGASYNEQFF. Reference TRBV18 and TRBJ2-1 proteins supply the regions before and after the CDR3; the full variable domain is: NAGVMQNPRHLVRRRGQEARLRCSPMKGHSHVYWYRQLPEEGLKFMVYLQKENIIDESGMPKERFSAEFPKEGPSILRIQQVVRGDSAAYFCASSPPGSGASYNEQFFGPGTRLTVL.